These T cell receptor beta chains were read from a single sample in a study of cytomegalovirus exposure and HLA in healthy donors. Generated by immunoSEQ multiplex PCR, the TCRdb table keeps only in-frame clones and is missing some. Here the sample spans tens of thousands of clones, approximately 74% being singletons. The sequencing input was PBMCs. These receptors all stem from a woman in her fifties or sixties in good health and CMV-seropositive. Each CDR3 is given without its conserved first and last residue. Not all rows give a size; the values are once, few, many and, for expanded clones, a class.

TRBJ1-2 NA TRBV19 ASSNQGNYGYT
TRBJ2-7 NA TRBV5-6 ASSHGTNYEQY
TRBJ1-2 NA TRBV7-2 ASSPYSNYGYT
TRBJ1-5 NA TRBV2 ASSRTGGNQPQH
TRBJ1-1 NA TRBV30 AWSPQGNTEAF
TRBJ1-2 once TRBV18 ASSPRDTESYR
TRBJ1-5 NA TRBV7-8 ASSLLESNQPQH
TRBJ2-6 once TRBV6-6 ASKFSGSAGANVLT
TRBJ2-7 NA TRBV6-5 ASRGALSYEQY
TRBJ1-1 NA TRBV7-9 ASSLAGGPEAF
TRBJ2-2 NA TRBV7-9 ASSLLGGAGELF